This T cell receptor (beta chain) was identified during a study of Graves' ophthalmopathy and Graves' hyperthyroidism. This clonotype has at least ten counts. The study recruited hyperthyroidism patients aged 18 to 65 who were newly diagnosed, under 2 months' duration. The CDR3 has 13 residues. Trimming removed 2 bases at V and 7 bases at J, with 14 bases between. Germline V gives CDR1 DFQATT, CDR2 SNEGSKA (reference sequence). The study amplified TCR beta CDR3 regions using RNA transcripts. Following a first-round RT-PCR that used HTBI primers, a second-round multiplex PCR was carried out. TCRdb reprocessed the multiplex PCR reads via MiXCR and lists one record per CDR3 protein. The table has about 380,000 distinct CDR3 sequences, 15% seen once.

The material sequenced was peripheral blood. This TCR derives from a young woman with stable Graves' hyperthyroidism. This chain joins TRBV20-1 and TRBJ1-2; D unresolved. The CDR3 region has the DNA TGCAGTGCTAGACCATCCGGCGTGCGTGGCTACACCTTC. It is translated as CSARPSGVRGYTF.